These 24 T cell receptor beta chains were all obtained from the same sample, sequenced in a study of type 1 and type 2 diabetes patients. The PCR template was genomic DNA. The TCR beta CDR3 region was amplified using 30 forward and 13 reverse primers. TCRdb reanalysed the multiplex PCR reads using MiXCR and keeps one entry per CDR3 protein. This table holds about 270,000 distinct CDR3 sequences, over 45% found once. Sequenced material: peripheral blood mononuclear cells (PBMCs). Source of these receptors: a man aged 18 to 29 with type 2 diabetes.

This clonotype was counted at least ten times. The chain employs TRBV15 and TRBJ2-6; D is possibly TRBD1 (6 bases). V was pared by 1 base and J by 0 bases, with 13 bases between. Per the germline V gene, CDR1 is LNHNV and CDR2 is YYDKDF (reference sequence). The CDR3 contains 18 residues. CDR3 region: CATSRVTGIPSGANVLTF. CDR3 sequence (DNA): TGTGCCACCAGCAGAGTGACAGGAATCCCCTCTGGGGCCAACGTCCTGACTTTC.

In nucleotides, the CDR3 is TGTGCCATCAGTGAAGGGGGCTTCACTAGCCAAGAGACCCAGTACTTC. Translation: CAISEGGFTSQETQYF. The chain joins TRBV10-3 to TRBJ2-5; 7 bases match TRBD1. The CDR3 contains 16 residues. Germline V gene sequence: CDR1 ENHRY, CDR2 SYGVKD. Trimming at V came to 3 bases and at J to 1 base, leaving 8 bases not matched to a gene.

The genes are TRBV5-1 and TRBJ1-1, with 7 bases lining up with TRBD1. The CDR3 has 16 amino acids. With V trimmed by 4 bases and J by 0 bases, 9 bases remained unmatched. Per germline, CDR1 SGHRS and CDR2 YFSETQ. CDR3 loop: CASSLGTAPVNTEAFF. The CDR3 region has the DNA TGCGCCAGCAGCCTCGGGACAGCCCCCGTGAACACTGAAGCTTTCTTT.

The chain links TRBV4-1 to TRBJ1-1, with D unresolved. The CDR3 sequence is 15 residues long. V lost 3 bases to trimming and J lost 1 base, with 12 bases between them. Germline V lookup: CDR1 MGHRA, CDR2 YSYEKL. The CDR3 DNA follows: TGCGCCAGCAGCCATTTGAGACGGAGGAACACTGAAGCTTTCTTT. Its translation: CASSHLRRRNTEAFF.

The chain employs TRBV28 and TRBJ2-3; TRBD1 is a possible D gene (5 bases). CDR3 length: 13 residues. Trimming shortened V by 9 bases and J by 6 bases, and 16 bases separated the two germline ends. CDR1 is MDHEN and CDR2 is SYDVKM in the germline V gene. The CDR3 sequence: CASMGPHRDTQYF. In nucleotides, the CDR3 is TGTGCCAGTATGGGGCCTCATCGGGATACGCAGTATTTT.

There are a few counts of this clonotype. The chain links TRBV5-1 to TRBJ1-2, with 7 nucleotides matching TRBD1. V shed 2 bases and J 6 bases; nucleotides not matched to a gene: 7. This CDR3 spans 14 amino acids. The germline V gene has CDR1 SGHRS and CDR2 YFSETQ. The CDR3 protein is CASSFLTGWNGYTF. DNA for the CDR3: TGCGCCAGCAGCTTCCTGACAGGGTGGAATGGCTACACCTTC.

The chain's CDR3 is CASSSYRGPYEQYF. CDR3 sequence (DNA): TGTGCCAGCAGTTCCTACAGGGGGCCCTACGAGCAGTACTTC. The chain is built from TRBV27 and TRBJ2-7; 9 nucleotides align to TRBD1. The CDR3 is made up of 14 amino acids. V gave up 4 bases and J gave up 2 bases; unmatched junction bases: 3. Germline V CDR1 and CDR2: MNHEY, SMNVEV (reference sequence).

This chain joins TRBV12-3 or TRBV12-4 and TRBJ1-1, with TRBD1 identical over 7 bases. The CDR3 totals 16 residues. Trimming took 4 bases from V and 2 from J; bases not matched to a gene: 10. CDR3 bases: TGTGCCAGCAGTTGGCCGACAGGGAGACGAAACACTGAAGCTTTCTTT. Protein sequence: CASSWPTGRRNTEAFF.

V is TRBV6-2 or TRBV6-3 and J is TRBJ1-2; D gene uncertain. V was cut by 0 bases and J by 4 bases, with 9 bases left in between. The CDR3 spans 14 residues. The germline gives CDR1 MNHEY, CDR2 SVGEGT. The CDR3 loop is CASSYSGVSYGYTF. The CDR3 coding sequence is TGTGCCAGCAGTTACTCGGGAGTATCCTATGGCTACACCTTC.

The V and J genes are TRBV25-1 and TRBJ1-4; D is uncertain. The germline V gene has CDR1 MGHDK and CDR2 SYGVNS. Trimming removed 3 bases from V and 8 bases from J, with 1 base in between. The CDR3 is 10 amino acids. The CDR3, as DNA: TGTGCCAGCAGTGAGGAAAAACTGTTTTTT. This encodes CASSEEKLFF.

This clonotype was counted a single time. The chain joins TRBV6-6 to TRBJ2-5; 8 bases are shared with TRBD2. Losses at the gene ends were 7 bases for V and 2 bases for J; bases not matched to a gene: 6. CDR1 and CDR2 from the germline V gene are MNHNY and SVGAGI (reference sequence). This CDR3 is 14 amino acids long. CDR3 loop: CASTDGTRQETQYF. The CDR3 coding sequence is TGTGCCAGCACCGACGGGACTAGACAAGAGACCCAGTACTTC.

This clonotype appeared many times. CDR3 in DNA: TGTGCCAGCAGCTGGGCTAGCGGGGGAAACGAGCAGTACTTC. Translated, it gives CASSWASGGNEQYF. The chain has TRBV7-8 and TRBJ2-7, with TRBD2 identical over 10 bases. Germline V gene lookup returns CDR1 SGHVS and CDR2 FQNEAQ. V shed 4 bases and J 5 bases; nucleotides not matched to a gene: 5. CDR3 size: 14 residues.

The V call is TRBV6-2 or TRBV6-3, the J call TRBJ2-7; TRBD1 matches 8 bases. V shed 2 bases, J shed 6 bases, and the junction held 3 bases outside the gene matches. The CDR3 totals 13 residues. The germline gives CDR1 MNHEY, CDR2 SVGEGT. For the CDR3, the DNA is TGTGCCAGCAGTTACGGACAGGGAGGCGAGCAGTACTTC. As protein: CASSYGQGGEQYF.

The chain is built from TRBV2 and TRBJ1-5, with a possible D match to TRBD1 (5 bases). The germline gives CDR1 SNHLY, CDR2 FYNNEI. The CDR3 length is 12 residues. DNA of the CDR3: TGTGCTAGCCAAGGGGCTGGACAGCCCCAGCATTTT. It specifies CASQGAGQPQHF.

V gene TRBV6-6 combines with J gene TRBJ2-7; 10 bases agree with TRBD1. CDR1 is MNHNY, CDR2 SVGAGI, per germline (reference sequence). V lost 4 bases, J lost 5 bases, and 2 bases stayed unmatched. The CDR3 spans 13 residues. In DNA, the CDR3 is TGTGCCAGCAGTTGGGACAGGGGACACGAGCAGTACTTC. It encodes CASSWDRGHEQYF.

A note on this clonotype: Sequence at one end of the junction differs from germline and may be a read error. The gene calls are TRBV6-1 and TRBJ1-6, with D possibly TRBD1 on 5 matching bases. Per the germline V gene, CDR1 is MNHNS and CDR2 is SASEGT. This CDR3 has 15 amino acids. The CDR3 DNA is TGTGCCAGCAGAATACCCCGACAGAATAATCCACCCCTCCACTTT. Protein product: CASRIPRQNNPPLHF.

The chain recombines TRBV9 with TRBJ2-7; 11 positions match TRBD2. Losses at the gene ends were 3 bases for V and 7 bases for J; bases not matched to a gene: 9. Germline loops: CDR1 SGDLS, CDR2 YYNGEE. The CDR3 is 15 amino acids. CDR3 protein: CASSDQLAGVEEQYF. In DNA form, the CDR3 reads TGTGCCAGCAGCGACCAACTAGCGGGAGTTGAAGAGCAGTACTTC.

In DNA, the CDR3 is TGCAGTGCGACCGGGTACAGGGATCAGCCCCAGCATTTT. This codes for CSATGYRDQPQHF. V is TRBV20-1 and J is TRBJ1-5; a possible D gene is TRBD1 (6 bases). Deletions cut 6 bases from V and 5 bases from J, with 14 bases between. Germline V gives CDR1 DFQATT, CDR2 SNEGSKA (reference sequence). This CDR3 spans 13 amino acids.

In its sample, this clonotype was seen a few times. V gene TRBV10-2 combines with J gene TRBJ2-1, with a possible D match to TRBD2 (5 bases). Germline V gene sequence: CDR1 WSHSY, CDR2 SAAADI. Deletions cut 5 bases from V and 9 bases from J, with 11 bases between. This CDR3 is built from 12 residues. CDR3 coding DNA: TGCGCCAGCAGTAATACGGGGTTTGAGCAGTTCTTC. Protein product: CASSNTGFEQFF.

This chain links TRBV27 with TRBJ2-1; D is unresolved. Trimming pared 3 bases from V and 5 bases from J, leaving 11 bases between. The CDR3 extends over 14 amino acids. The germline gives CDR1 MNHEY, CDR2 SMNVEV (reference sequence). CDR3 in DNA: TGTGCCAGCAGTTTCTTTGCAGAAGACAATGAGCAGTTCTTC. Translating it yields CASSFFAEDNEQFF.

This clonotype is a singleton in its sample. The rearrangement links TRBV7-2 to TRBJ2-7; 9 nucleotides line up with TRBD1. Germline loops: CDR1 SGHTA, CDR2 FQGNSA. Trimming at V came to 8 bases and at J to 5 bases, leaving 7 bases not matched to a gene. CDR3 size: 13 residues. The CDR3 bases are TGTGCCAGCCTCGGGACAGGGACCAACGAGCAGTACTTC. Amino acids: CASLGTGTNEQYF. Using reference TRBV7-2 and TRBJ2-7 for the parts outside the CDR3, the full variable domain is GAGVSQSPSNKVTEKGKDVELRCDPISGHTALYWYRQSLGQGLEFLIYFQGNSAPDKSGLPSDRFSAERTGGSVSTLTIQRTQQEDSAVYLCASLGTGTNEQYFGPGTRLTVT.

This chain connects TRBV5-1 to TRBJ2-3, with TRBD1 matching 7 bases. Per the germline V gene, CDR1 is SGHRS and CDR2 is YFSETQ. Trimming cost V 4 bases and J 4 bases; bases outside gene matches: 6. The CDR3 has 14 amino acids. The CDR3 region has the DNA TGCGCCAGCAGCCGGGACAGTGAGGCAGATACGCAGTATTTT. Its protein is CASSRDSEADTQYF.

Concerning this clonotype itself: The junction departs from the called germline gene at one end, perhaps through a read error. The rearrangement joins TRBV10-1 to TRBJ2-2; 7 nucleotides line up with TRBD1. Germline V gene data show CDR1 as WNHNN and CDR2 as SYGVQD (reference sequence). The CDR3 has 15 amino acids. CDR3 nucleotide sequence: TGCGCCAGTTCAAGACAGGGACCCATCACCGAGGAGCTGTTTTTT. Its protein is CASSRQGPITEELFF.

This clonotype turned up a few times. V gene TRBV19 combines with J gene TRBJ2-7; D may be TRBD1 (6 bases). Looked up from germline, CDR1 is LNHDA and CDR2 is SQIVND (reference sequence). Trimming took off 11 bases at V and 4 bases at J, with 12 bases between the two ends. The CDR3 contains 11 residues. The CDR3 protein is CAPGTPYEQYF. Written as DNA, the CDR3 is TGTGCCCCAGGGACACCTTACGAGCAGTACTTC.